This T cell receptor beta chain came from a study of chemoradiotherapy in HPV16-positive cancers. Only in-frame clones appear in the TCRdb table, and some are missing; sequencing was by immunoSEQ multiplex PCR. The sample carries 6,200 or so clones, approximately 80% recorded once. V was shortened by 3 bases and J by 0 bases, with 11 bases between the two germline ends. CDR3 length: 15 residues. Germline V gene data show CDR1 as ENHRY and CDR2 as SYGVKD. The TCR was taken from a human donor with HPV-associated anogenital cancer. The chain links TRBV10-3 to TRBJ1-1; perhaps TRBD1 as D (6 bases). The specimen was tumor tissue, collected from a patient who underwent chemoradiotherapy. The CDR3 region has the DNA TGTGCCATCAGTGACAGGGGTGGGGTGAACACTGAAGCTTTCTTT. Its protein is CAISDRGGVNTEAFF.